This T cell receptor (beta chain) is drawn from a study of shared clonotypes between healthy human individuals. Researchers ran the assay at a deep level. Sorted-subset replicate PCRs used approximately 180 ng of genomic DNA. This amount corresponded to about 30,000 T cell genomes. TCRdb's table, derived via immunoSEQ multiplex PCR, lists solely in-frame clones and lacks some. The sample lists about 640,000 clones; 72% were seen once. Study-wide points: A few donors showed sharing of about 5.5% of naive CD4 clonotypes. Shared clonotypes across all four donors exceeded non-shared ones in generation probability.

A remark on this clone: Antigen specificity is unknown.

The CDR3 is made up of 14 amino acids. From germline, CDR1 is SGHNT and CDR2 YYREEE (reference sequence). V was pared by 3 bases and J by 6 bases, with 4 bases of the junction left unmatched. The gene calls are TRBV5-4 and TRBJ2-3; 10 bases match TRBD1. Specimen: memory CD4+ T cells sorted from blood. Subset meaning: CD45RA-negative fraction. This clonotype was sampled from a woman in her 30s in good health. The CDR3 DNA sequence: TGTGCCAGCAGCTGGGACAGGGGACGGGATACGCAGTATTTT. Translation gives CASSWDRGRDTQYF.